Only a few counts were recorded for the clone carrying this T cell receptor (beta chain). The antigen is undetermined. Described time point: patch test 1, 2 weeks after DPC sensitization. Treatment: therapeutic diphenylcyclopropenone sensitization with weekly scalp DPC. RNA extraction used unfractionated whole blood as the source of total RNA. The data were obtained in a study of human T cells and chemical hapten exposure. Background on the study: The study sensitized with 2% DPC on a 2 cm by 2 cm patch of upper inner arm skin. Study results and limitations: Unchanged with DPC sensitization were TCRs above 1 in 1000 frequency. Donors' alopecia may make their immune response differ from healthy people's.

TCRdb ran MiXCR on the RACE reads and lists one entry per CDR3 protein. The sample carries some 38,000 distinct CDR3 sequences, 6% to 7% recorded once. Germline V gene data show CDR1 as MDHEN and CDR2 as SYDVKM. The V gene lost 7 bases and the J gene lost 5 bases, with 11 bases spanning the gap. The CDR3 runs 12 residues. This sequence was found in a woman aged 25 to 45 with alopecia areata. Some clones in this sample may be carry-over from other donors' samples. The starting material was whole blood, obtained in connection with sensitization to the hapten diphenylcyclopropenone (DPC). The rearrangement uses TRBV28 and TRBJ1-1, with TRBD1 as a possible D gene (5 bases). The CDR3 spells CASTQGVTEAFF. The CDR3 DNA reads TGTGCCAGCACTCAAGGGGTGACTGAAGCTTTCTTT.